One T cell receptor beta chain is described in this entry. Original data processing: Estimated nucleated cell counts came from reference gene primer amplification. Sequencing was performed with immunoSEQ multiplex PCR; in TCRdb, only in-frame clones are kept and a portion is missing. V and J calls and clone size come straight from that table; D and trimming were deduced from the DNA. The sample holds 200,000 to 250,000 clones; around 88% are singletons and the top ten take around 15%. Assignments of participants to cohorts depended upon their own reported clinical history. The trim removed 3 bases at V and 0 bases at J, leaving 2 bases unmatched. Germline loops: CDR1 SNHLY, CDR2 FYNNEI. CDR3 length: 14 amino acids. The data stem from a study of blood T cell repertoires in COVID-19. Study context: Sites across the United States, Italy and Spain contributed samples from acute and convalescent COVID-19. Sources were T cells, B-cell-depleted T cells, or PBMCs; the material itself was cDNA or gDNA.

The gene calls are TRBV2 and TRBJ2-7; 7 bases agree with TRBD1. The sequenced material came from PBMCs or T cells enriched from blood (not recorded which). The source of this sequence is a woman in her 50s with acute COVID-19. As DNA, the CDR3 is TGTGCCAGCAGTGAGGGACAGAACTCCTACGAGCAGTACTTC. This translates into CASSEGQNSYEQYF.